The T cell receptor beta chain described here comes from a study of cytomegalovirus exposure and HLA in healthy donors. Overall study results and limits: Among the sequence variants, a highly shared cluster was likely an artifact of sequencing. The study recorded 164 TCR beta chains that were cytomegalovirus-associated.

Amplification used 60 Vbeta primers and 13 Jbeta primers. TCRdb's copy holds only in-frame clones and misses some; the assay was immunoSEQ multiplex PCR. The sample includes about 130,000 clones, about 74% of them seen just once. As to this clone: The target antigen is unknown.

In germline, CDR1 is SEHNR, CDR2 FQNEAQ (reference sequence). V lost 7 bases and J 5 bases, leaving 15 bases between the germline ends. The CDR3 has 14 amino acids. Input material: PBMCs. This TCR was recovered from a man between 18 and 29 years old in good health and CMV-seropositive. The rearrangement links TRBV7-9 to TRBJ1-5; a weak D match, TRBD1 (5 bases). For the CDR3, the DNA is TGTGCCAGCACCGGGGGAGGGTTGGATCAGCCCCAGCATTTT. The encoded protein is CASTGGGLDQPQHF.